One T cell receptor (beta chain) is described in this entry. This sample is drawn from a study of control samples from healthy donors and cancer patients. Germline-derived CDR1 and CDR2 are MDHEN and SYDVKM. V gave up 6 bases and J gave up 0 bases; unmatched junction bases: 7. The CDR3 contains 15 residues. Method: immunoSEQ multiplex PCR; TCRdb's copy keeps in-frame clones and lacks some. The table includes approximately 150,000 clones, about nine tenths detected once. The chain links TRBV28 to TRBJ2-7; 8 positions match TRBD1. The material sequenced was blood. The TCR originated in a man in his thirties or forties in good health. Here the CDR3 reads CASSPYRGNSYEQYF. For the CDR3, the DNA is TGTGCCAGCAGCCCCTACAGGGGGAACTCCTACGAGCAGTACTTC.